The 8 T cell receptor beta chains below come from one sample, sequenced in a study of shared clonotypes between healthy human individuals (dated by TCRdb to the early 2020s). Library generation was performed with the immunoSEQ multiplex PCR assay. The table comes from immuneACCESS by way of TCRdb, which keeps in-frame sequences with V and J called. Part of the clones is missing from these tables; in studies checked, under half for an unresolved V gene and the rest for unknown reasons. The sample table holds roughly 2.1 million clones, of which 85% to 95% were seen once. The top ten constitute more than 1.5% of the sample. CD8 naive samples consisted of CD45RO-negative cells that were positively selected for CCR7, yielding a CD45RA+CCR7+ population without TemRA cells. The source material was naive CD8+ T cells from PBMCs. In light of the paper, this sample's cell subset or site label describes: CD45RA+CCR7+. The receptor source for this set is a man aged 18 to 30 in good health. Some clones in this sample may be carry-over from other donors' samples.

This clone has a handful of counts. The rearrangement uses TRBV10-3 and TRBJ1-1; D is possibly TRBD1 (5 bases). The ends were cut back, 2 bases at V and 7 bases at J, with 17 bases in the middle. Germline V CDR1 and CDR2: ENHRY, SYGVKD. The CDR3 is 15 residues long. The CDR3 nucleotides read TGTGCCATCAGTGAGAGGGTAGGGCCTGACAGTGAAGCTTTCTTT. This sequence encodes CAISERVGPDSEAFF.

The gene calls are TRBV10-2 and TRBJ2-1; 8 nucleotides align to TRBD2. Germline V gene data show CDR1 as WSHSY and CDR2 as SAAADI. The CDR3 covers 17 residues. J lost 6 bases, V lost 4 bases, and 14 bases had no gene match. The CDR3 spells CASSGRDSGIGINEQFF. Here the CDR3 DNA reads TGCGCCAGCAGTGGGAGGGATAGCGGGATCGGGATCAATGAGCAGTTCTTC.

V gene TRBV4-1 combines with J gene TRBJ2-7, with 7 bases that match TRBD1. Germline-derived CDR1 and CDR2 are MGHRA and YSYEKL. The J segment lost 3 bases and the V segment lost 4 bases, leaving 6 bases of the junction unmatched. The CDR3 totals 14 residues. The CDR3 coding sequence is TGCGCCAGCAGCCTCCGGGACAGAAACTACGAGCAGTACTTC. It is translated as CASSLRDRNYEQYF.

The chain couples TRBV30 to TRBJ1-1; D is unresolved. There are 13 residues in the CDR3. Germline V lookup: CDR1 GTSNPN, CDR2 SVGIG (reference sequence). V lost 4 bases and J 0 bases, leaving 9 bases between the germline ends. The CDR3 region is CAWNWKMNTEAFF. As DNA, the CDR3 is TGTGCCTGGAACTGGAAGATGAACACTGAAGCTTTCTTT.

The chain is built from TRBV29-1 and TRBJ2-7; the match to TRBD2 covers 7 bases. V shed 5 bases, J shed 3 bases, and the junction held 7 bases outside the gene matches. The germline gives CDR1 SQVTM, CDR2 ANQGSEA. There are 13 residues in the CDR3. CDR3 sequence: CSVWGGRGYEQYF. Here the CDR3 DNA reads TGCAGCGTTTGGGGCGGGAGAGGCTACGAGCAGTACTTC.

The V and J genes are TRBV27 and TRBJ2-3; no clear D gene. CDR1 and CDR2 (germline): MNHEY, SMNVEV (reference sequence). CDR3 length: 12 residues. V was clipped by 5 bases and J by 5 bases, with 8 bases between them. CDR3 loop: CASSPRIDTQYF. CDR3 DNA: TGTGCCAGCAGTCCTCGAATAGATACGCAGTATTTT.

CDR3 in DNA: TGTGCCAGCAGCTCACCGGGACGGTATTCTGATACGCAGTATTTT. Its translation is CASSSPGRYSDTQYF. V is TRBV11-2 and J is TRBJ2-3, with D possibly being TRBD1 or TRBD2 (5 bases each). Between the trimmed V and J ends, which lost 4 bases and 6 bases, there was a span of 17 bases. Germline V gene sequence: CDR1 SGHAT, CDR2 FQNNGV. This CDR3 has 15 amino acids.

The rearrangement uses TRBV25-1 and TRBJ2-5; D is ambiguous. Trimming removed 10 bases from V and 5 bases from J, with 11 bases in between. Germline V gene lookup returns CDR1 MGHDK and CDR2 SYGVNS. The CDR3 is 11 residues long. CDR3: CATSLRETQYF. As DNA, the CDR3 is TGTGCCACCTCTTTACGGGAGACCCAGTACTTC.